The clone carrying this TCR beta chain was seen more than once but under ten times. Its antigen is undetermined. The data derive from a study of cytomegalovirus exposure and HLA in healthy donors. As for the study in general: The roughly 100 million unique TCR beta sequences, from about 179 million T cells, were found by an earlier analysis. Regarding the study as a whole: A highly shared variant cluster was judged a likely technical artifact. Most TCR sequences were rare, but some public TCRs occurred in many donors.

The ends lost 3 bases at V and 3 bases at J; junction bases unmatched: 6. Germline V CDR1 and CDR2: LNHDA, SQIVND (reference sequence). This CDR3 comprises 16 residues. Unrecorded immune exposure was likely among donors, who were nominally healthy when sampled. The PCR made use of 60 Vbeta and 13 Jbeta primers. The assay was immunoSEQ multiplex PCR, and TCRdb's table has in-frame clones only and misses some. In the table there are approximately 160,000 clones, approximately 67% of which are singletons. The clonotype comes from a woman aged 18-30 years in good health and CMV-seropositive. Sequenced material: PBMCs. The rearrangement uses TRBV19 and TRBJ1-4; 8 nucleotides agree with TRBD1. CDR3 nucleotides: TGTGCCAGTAGTATCGGACAGGGCGAGGCTAATGAAAAACTGTTTTTT. Translated: CASSIGQGEANEKLFF.